A selection of T cell receptor beta chains follows, all from one sample in a study of T cell responses to AZD1222 COVID-19 vaccine. Sequencing used immunoSEQ multiplex PCR; TCRdb keeps in-frame clones, though not all of them. The data show roughly 180,000 clones, 85% to 95% seen once. This specimen consisted of peripheral blood, obtained on day 0 of AZD1222 vaccination. Receptors were obtained from an adult in good health. The CDR3 runs from the conserved cysteine through the conserved F or W.

cdr3_length j_call v_call cdr3_aa
16 TRBJ2-1 TRBV24-1 CATSDPTSRTYNEQFF
14 TRBJ1-1 TRBV9 CASSITGGGSEAFF
16 TRBJ2-1 TRBV5-1 CASSSRLVSAYNEQFF
15 TRBJ1-5 TRBV27 CASKRGRVPNQPQHF
14 TRBJ1-1 TRBV29-1 CSVQRQGPHNEAFF
14 TRBJ2-7 TRBV9 CASSKRDGSYEQYF
17 TRBJ2-5 TRBV24-1 CATSDRTGGNFQETQYF
16 TRBJ2-4 TRBV3-1/TRBV3-2 CASSQDRSTRGDIQYF
14 TRBJ1-6 TRBV27 CASRDSSYNSPLHF
14 TRBJ1-4 TRBV30 CAWTTQGVREKLFF
16 TRBJ2-1 TRBV27 CASSLSFERGYNEQFF
11 TRBJ2-7 TRBV20-1 CSARNDYEQYF
15 TRBJ2-1 TRBV29-1 CSVVRGWSGRNEQFF
15 TRBJ2-6 TRBV5-8 CASSLEGVGANVLTF
18 TRBJ2-2 TRBV28 CASSPLGSGRAVAGELFF
14 TRBJ1-2 TRBV5-4 CASSLEGPGYGYTF